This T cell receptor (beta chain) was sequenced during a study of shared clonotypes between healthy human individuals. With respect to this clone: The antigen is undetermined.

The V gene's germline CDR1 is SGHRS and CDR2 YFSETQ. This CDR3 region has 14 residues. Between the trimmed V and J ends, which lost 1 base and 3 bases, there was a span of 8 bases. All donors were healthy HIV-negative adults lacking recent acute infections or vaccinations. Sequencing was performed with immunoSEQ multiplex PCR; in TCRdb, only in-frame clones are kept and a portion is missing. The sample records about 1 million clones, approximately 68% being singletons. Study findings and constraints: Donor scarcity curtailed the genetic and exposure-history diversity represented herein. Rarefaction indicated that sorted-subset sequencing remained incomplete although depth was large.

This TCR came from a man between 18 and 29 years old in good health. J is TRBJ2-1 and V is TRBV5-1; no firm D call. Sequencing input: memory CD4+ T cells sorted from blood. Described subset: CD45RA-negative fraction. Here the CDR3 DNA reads TGCGCCAGCAGCTTGAGCGACGGCTACAATGAGCAGTTCTTC. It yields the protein CASSLSDGYNEQFF.